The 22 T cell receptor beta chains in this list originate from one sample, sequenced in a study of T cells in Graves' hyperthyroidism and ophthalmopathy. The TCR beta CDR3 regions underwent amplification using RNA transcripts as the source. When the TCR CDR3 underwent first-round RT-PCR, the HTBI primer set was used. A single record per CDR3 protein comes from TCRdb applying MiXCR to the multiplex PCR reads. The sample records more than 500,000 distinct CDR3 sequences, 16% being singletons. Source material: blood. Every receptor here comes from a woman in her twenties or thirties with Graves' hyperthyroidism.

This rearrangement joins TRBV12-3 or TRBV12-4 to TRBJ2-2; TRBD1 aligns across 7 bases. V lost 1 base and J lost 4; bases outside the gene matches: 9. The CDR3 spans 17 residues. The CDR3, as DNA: TGTGCCAGCAGTTTAGTCCCACAGGGGTTGAGCACCGGGGAGCTGTTTTTT. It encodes CASSLVPQGLSTGELFF.

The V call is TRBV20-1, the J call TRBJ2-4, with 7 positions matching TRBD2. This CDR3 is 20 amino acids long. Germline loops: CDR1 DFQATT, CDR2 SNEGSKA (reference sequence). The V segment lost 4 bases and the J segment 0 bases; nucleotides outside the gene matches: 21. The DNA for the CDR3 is TGCAGTGCTACCCATGTACTAGCGCTGACGGGGGAGCTAGCCAAAAACATTCAGTACTTC. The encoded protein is CSATHVLALTGELAKNIQYF.

DNA of the CDR3: TGTGCCAGTAGTCCCTACTTAGCGGGGGATTTCTACAATGAGCAGTTCTTC. Amino acids: CASSPYLAGDFYNEQFF. The chain couples TRBV19 to TRBJ2-1, with 9 bases that match TRBD2. The germline V gene encodes CDR1 LNHDA and CDR2 SQIVND (reference sequence). This CDR3 comprises 17 residues. V gave up 5 bases and J gave up 3 bases; unmatched junction bases: 11.

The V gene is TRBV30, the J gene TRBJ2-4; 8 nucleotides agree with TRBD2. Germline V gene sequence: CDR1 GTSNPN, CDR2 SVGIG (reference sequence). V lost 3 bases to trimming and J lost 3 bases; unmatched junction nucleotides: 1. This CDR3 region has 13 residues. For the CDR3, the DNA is TGTGCCTGGAGCACTAGCGGCAAAAACATTCAGTACTTC. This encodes CAWSTSGKNIQYF.

CDR3 amino acids: CASSEKTQGPHTDTQYF. CDR3 sequence (DNA): TGTGCCAGCAGCGAAAAAACTCAGGGACCTCACACAGATACGCAGTATTTT. The rearrangement uses TRBV9 and TRBJ2-3; the D call may be TRBD1 or TRBD2 (5 bases each). Germline lookup yields CDR1 SGDLS and CDR2 YYNGEE. The ends were cut back, 3 bases at V and 2 bases at J, with 19 bases in the middle. The CDR3 has 17 amino acids.

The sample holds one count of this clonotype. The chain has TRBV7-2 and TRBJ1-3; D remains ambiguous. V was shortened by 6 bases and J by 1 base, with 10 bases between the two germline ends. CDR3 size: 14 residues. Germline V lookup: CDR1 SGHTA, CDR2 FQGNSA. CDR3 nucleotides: TGTGCCAGCAGACCGCGGAGTTCTGGAAACACCATATATTTT. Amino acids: CASRPRSSGNTIYF.

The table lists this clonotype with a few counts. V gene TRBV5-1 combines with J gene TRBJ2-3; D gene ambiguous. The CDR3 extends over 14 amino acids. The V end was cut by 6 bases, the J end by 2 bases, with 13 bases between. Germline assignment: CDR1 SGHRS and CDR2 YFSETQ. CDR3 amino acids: CASKTEASTDTQYF. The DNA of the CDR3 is TGCGCCAGCAAAACTGAGGCTTCCACAGATACGCAGTATTTT.

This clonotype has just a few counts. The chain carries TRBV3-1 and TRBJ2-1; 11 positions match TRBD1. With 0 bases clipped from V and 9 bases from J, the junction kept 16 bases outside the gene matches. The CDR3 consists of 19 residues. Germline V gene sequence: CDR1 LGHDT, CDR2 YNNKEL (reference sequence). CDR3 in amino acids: CASSQDFFGGQGGNSEQFF. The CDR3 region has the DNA TGTGCCAGCAGCCAAGATTTTTTCGGGGGACAGGGGGGGAATAGTGAGCAGTTCTTC.

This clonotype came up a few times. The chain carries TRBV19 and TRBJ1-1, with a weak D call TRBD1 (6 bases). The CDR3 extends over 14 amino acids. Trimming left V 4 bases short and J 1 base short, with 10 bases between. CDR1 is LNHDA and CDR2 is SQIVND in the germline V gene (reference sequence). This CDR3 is CASSTGHPNTEAFF. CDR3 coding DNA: TGTGCCAGTAGTACGGGACACCCGAACACTGAAGCTTTCTTT.

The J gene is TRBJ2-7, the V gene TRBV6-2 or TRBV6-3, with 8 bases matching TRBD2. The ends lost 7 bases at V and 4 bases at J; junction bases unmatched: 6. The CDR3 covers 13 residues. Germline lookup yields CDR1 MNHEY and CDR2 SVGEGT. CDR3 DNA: TGTGCCAGCAACGGCGGGAGGAAGTACGAGCAGTACTTC. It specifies CASNGGRKYEQYF.

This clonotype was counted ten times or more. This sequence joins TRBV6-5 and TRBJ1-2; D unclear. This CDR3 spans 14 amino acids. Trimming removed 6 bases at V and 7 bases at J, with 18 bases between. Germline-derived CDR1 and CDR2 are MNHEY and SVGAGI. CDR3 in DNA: TGTGCCAGCAGCCCCCTTGGGAGGCAAGGTGGCTACACCTTC. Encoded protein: CASSPLGRQGGYTF.

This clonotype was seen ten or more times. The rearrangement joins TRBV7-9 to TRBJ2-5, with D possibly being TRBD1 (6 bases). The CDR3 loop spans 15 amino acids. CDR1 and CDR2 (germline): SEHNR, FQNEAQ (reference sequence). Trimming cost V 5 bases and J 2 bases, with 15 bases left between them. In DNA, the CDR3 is TGTGCCAGCAGCCCTCGGGACACCAGACAAGAGACCCAGTACTTC. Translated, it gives CASSPRDTRQETQYF.

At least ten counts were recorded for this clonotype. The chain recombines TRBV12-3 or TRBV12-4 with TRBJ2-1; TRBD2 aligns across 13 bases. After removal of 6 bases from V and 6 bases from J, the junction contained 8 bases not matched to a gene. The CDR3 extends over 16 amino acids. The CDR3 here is CASSQRTSGSGNEQFF. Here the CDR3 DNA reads TGTGCCAGCAGCCAGAGGACTAGCGGGAGTGGCAATGAGCAGTTCTTC.

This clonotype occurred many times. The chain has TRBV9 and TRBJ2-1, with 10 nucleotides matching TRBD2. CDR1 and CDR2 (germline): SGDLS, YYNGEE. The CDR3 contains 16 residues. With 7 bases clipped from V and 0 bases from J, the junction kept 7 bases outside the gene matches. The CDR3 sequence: CASSKREGSSYNEQFF. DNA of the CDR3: TGTGCCAGCTCCAAGCGGGAGGGTAGCTCCTACAATGAGCAGTTCTTC.

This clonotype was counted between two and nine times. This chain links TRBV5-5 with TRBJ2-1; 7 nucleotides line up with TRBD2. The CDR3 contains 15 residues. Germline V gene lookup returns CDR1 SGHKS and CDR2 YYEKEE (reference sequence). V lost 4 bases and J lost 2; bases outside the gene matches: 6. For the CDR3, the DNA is TGTGCCAGCAGCCCATCGGGAGGTACCTACAATGAGCAGTTCTTC. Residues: CASSPSGGTYNEQFF. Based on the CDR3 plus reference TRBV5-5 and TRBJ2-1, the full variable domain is DAGVTQSPTHLIKTRGQQVTLRCSPISGHKSVSWYQQVLGQGPQFIFQYYEKEERGRGNFPDRFSARQFPNYSSELNVNALLLGDSALYLCASSPSGGTYNEQFFGPGTRLTVL.

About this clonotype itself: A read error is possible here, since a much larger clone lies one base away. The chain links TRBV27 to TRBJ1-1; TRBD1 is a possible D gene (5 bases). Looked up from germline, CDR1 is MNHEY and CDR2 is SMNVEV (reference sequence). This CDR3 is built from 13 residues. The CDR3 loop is CASSFRANTEVFF. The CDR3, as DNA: TGTGCCAGCAGTTTCAGGGCGAACACTGAAGTTTTCTTT.

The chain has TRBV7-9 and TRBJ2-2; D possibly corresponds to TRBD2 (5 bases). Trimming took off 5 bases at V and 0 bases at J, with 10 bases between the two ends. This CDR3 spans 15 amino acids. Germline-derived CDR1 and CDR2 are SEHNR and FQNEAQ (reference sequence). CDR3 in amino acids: CASSAGRPNTGELFF. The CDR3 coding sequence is TGTGCCAGCAGCGCGGGCAGACCGAACACCGGGGAGCTGTTTTTT.

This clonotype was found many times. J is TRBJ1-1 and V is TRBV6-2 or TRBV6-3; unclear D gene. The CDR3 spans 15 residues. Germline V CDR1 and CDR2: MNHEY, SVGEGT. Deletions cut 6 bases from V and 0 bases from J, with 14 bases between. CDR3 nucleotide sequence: TGTGCCAGCAGGGTGAGTTTTAACCTGAACACTGAAGCTTTCTTT. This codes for CASRVSFNLNTEAFF.

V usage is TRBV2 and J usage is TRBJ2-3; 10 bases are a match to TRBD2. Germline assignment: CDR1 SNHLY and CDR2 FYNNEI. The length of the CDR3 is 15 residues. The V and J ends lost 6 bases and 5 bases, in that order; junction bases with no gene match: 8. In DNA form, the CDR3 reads TGTGCCAGCAGACAGTCTAGCGGGAGTAAAGATACGCAGTATTTT. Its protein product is CASRQSSGSKDTQYF.

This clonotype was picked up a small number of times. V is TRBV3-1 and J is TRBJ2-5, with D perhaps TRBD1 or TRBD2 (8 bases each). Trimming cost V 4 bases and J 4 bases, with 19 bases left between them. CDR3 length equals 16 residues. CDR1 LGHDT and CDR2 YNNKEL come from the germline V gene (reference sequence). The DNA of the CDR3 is TGTGCCAGCAGCCGGCGGGGGGACAGGAGAGGAGAGACCCAGTACTTC. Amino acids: CASSRRGDRRGETQYF.

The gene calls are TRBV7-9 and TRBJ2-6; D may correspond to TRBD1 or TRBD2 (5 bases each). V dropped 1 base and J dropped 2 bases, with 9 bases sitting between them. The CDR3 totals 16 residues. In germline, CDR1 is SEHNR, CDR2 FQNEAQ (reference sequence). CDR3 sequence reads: CASSLGPGPGANVLTF. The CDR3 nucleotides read TGTGCCAGCAGCTTAGGACCGGGGCCTGGGGCCAACGTCCTGACTTTC.

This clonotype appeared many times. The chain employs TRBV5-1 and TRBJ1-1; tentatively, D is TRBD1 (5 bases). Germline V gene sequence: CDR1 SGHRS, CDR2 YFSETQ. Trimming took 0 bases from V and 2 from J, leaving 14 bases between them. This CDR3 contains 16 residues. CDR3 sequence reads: CASSLVSGTLNTEAFF. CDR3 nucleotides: TGCGCCAGCAGCTTGGTATCGGGGACTTTAAACACTGAAGCTTTCTTT.